The present TCR beta chain was sequenced within a study of cytomegalovirus exposure and HLA in healthy donors. Across the study: The 100 million to 140 million unique TCR beta sequences, from around 200 million T cells, were found by an earlier analysis.

The CDR3 totals 13 residues. The germline V gene has CDR1 MDHEN and CDR2 SYDVKM. Trimming shortened V by 5 bases and J by 9 bases, and 15 bases separated the two germline ends. It was with 60 Vbeta and 13 Jbeta primers that the PCR ran. Sequenced by immunoSEQ multiplex PCR; TCRdb stores in-frame clones only, minus some. The sample holds under 200,000 clones, around four fifths seen once. The sequencing sample was made of PBMCs. The clonotype originates from a female donor in good health and CMV-seronegative. The chain joins TRBV28 to TRBJ2-3, with D tentatively TRBD1 (5 bases). CDR3 sequence: CASSRPDRDTQYF. The CDR3 DNA is TGTGCCAGCAGTCGGCCCGACAGAGACACGCAGTATTTT.